This T cell receptor (beta chain) was identified during a study of blood T cell repertoires in COVID-19. On the study more broadly: The analysed material was cDNA or gDNA that came from T cells, B-cell-depleted T cells, or PBMCs.

As originally analysed: Estimation of nucleated cell counts was performed using reference gene primer amplification. Clones were read by immunoSEQ multiplex PCR, and TCRdb kept only the in-frame ones, dropping some. V and J calls and clone size are given by that table; D and trimming were obtained from the DNA. Of 130,000 to 150,000 clones in the sample, 85% to 90% were seen once. This clone was seen only once. This clonotype originated in a man younger than 30 with COVID-19, enrolled during active disease. The sequencing input was peripheral blood.

CDR3 coding DNA: TGTGCCACCAGCGAGCAACAGGGTCTCTATGGCTACACCTTC. Translated, it gives CATSEQQGLYGYTF. The chain recombines TRBV15 with TRBJ1-2; perhaps TRBD1 as D (6 bases). Germline CDR1 and CDR2: LNHNV and YYDKDF (reference sequence). The CDR3 sequence is 14 residues long. The V end was cut by 5 bases, the J end by 4 bases, with 14 bases between.